A few counts support the clone carrying this T cell receptor (beta chain). As yet, its antigen is unknown. Patients in the study, people with chemo-refractory metastatic non-small-cell lung cancer, received focal radiation plus ipilimumab CTLA-4 blockade. This sample was taken from a study of radiotherapy plus CTLA-4 blockade in lung cancer. Across the study: Around 18% of enrolled patients responded objectively, and approximately 34% had disease control.

Germline values: CDR1 SGDLS, CDR2 YYNGEE. Trimming removed 0 bases at V and 5 bases at J, with 15 bases between. The CDR3 runs to 16 residues. Study-level findings and limits: Clones derived from tumor TCRs expanded in blood after radiotherapy plus ipilimumab.

Sequenced by immunoSEQ multiplex PCR; TCRdb stores in-frame clones only, minus some. The data show around 80,000 clones, around 80% seen once. Sequencing was performed on peripheral blood, taken from a patient treated with radiotherapy plus ipilimumab. The rearrangement joins TRBV9 to TRBJ2-1; D perhaps matches TRBD1 (6 bases). The receptor's source is a human donor with non-small cell lung cancer who had stable disease on radiotherapy plus ipilimumab. DNA of the CDR3: TGTGCCAGCAGCGTAGCAGACAGGATAAGGGACAATGAGCAGTTCTTC. Amino acids: CASSVADRIRDNEQFF.